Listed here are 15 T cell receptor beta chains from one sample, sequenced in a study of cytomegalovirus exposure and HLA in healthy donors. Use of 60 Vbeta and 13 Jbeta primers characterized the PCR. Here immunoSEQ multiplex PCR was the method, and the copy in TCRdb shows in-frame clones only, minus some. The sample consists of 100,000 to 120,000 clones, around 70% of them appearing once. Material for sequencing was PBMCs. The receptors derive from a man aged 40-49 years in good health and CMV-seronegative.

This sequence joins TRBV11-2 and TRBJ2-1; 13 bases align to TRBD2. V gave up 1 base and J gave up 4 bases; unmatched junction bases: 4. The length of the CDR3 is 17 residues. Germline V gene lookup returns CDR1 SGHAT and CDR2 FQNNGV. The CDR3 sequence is CASSLGLAGGRYNEQFF. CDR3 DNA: TGTGCCAGCAGCTTAGGACTAGCGGGAGGAAGATACAATGAGCAGTTCTTC.

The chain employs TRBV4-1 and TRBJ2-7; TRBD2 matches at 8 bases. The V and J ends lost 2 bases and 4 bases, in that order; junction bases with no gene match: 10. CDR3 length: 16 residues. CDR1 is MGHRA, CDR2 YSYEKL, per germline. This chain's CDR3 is CASSQTIGRGGYEQYF. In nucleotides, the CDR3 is TGCGCCAGCAGCCAAACTATCGGGAGGGGGGGGTACGAGCAGTACTTC.

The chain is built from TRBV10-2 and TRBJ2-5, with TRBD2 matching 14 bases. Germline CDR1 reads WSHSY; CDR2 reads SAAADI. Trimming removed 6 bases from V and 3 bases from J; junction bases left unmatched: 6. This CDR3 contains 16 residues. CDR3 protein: CASSAGLAGGEETQYF. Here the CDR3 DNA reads TGCGCCAGCAGCGCCGGACTAGCGGGGGGAGAAGAGACCCAGTACTTC.

CDR3 sequence reads: CASTGGNSGNTIYF. The CDR3 coding sequence is TGTGCCAGCACGGGGGGGAACTCTGGAAACACCATATATTTT. V gene TRBV13 combines with J gene TRBJ1-3; possibly TRBD1 for D (5 bases). Germline V gene lookup returns CDR1 PRHDT and CDR2 FYEKMQ (reference sequence). Trimming shortened V by 7 bases and J by 0 bases, and 10 bases separated the two germline ends. This CDR3 is built from 14 residues.

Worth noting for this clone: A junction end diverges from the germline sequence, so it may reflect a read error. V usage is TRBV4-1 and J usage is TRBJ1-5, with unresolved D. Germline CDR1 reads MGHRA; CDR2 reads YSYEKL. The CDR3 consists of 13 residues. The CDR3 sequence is CAGSQVVLGPQHF. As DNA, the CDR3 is TGCGCCGGCAGCCAAGTTGTCCTAGGGCCCCAGCATTTT.

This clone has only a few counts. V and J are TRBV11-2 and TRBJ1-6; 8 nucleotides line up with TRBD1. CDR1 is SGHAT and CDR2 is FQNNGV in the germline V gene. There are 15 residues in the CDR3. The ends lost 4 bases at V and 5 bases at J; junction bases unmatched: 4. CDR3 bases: TGTGCCAGCAGCTCTTACAGGGGGGATAATTCACCCCTCCACTTT. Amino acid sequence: CASSSYRGDNSPLHF.

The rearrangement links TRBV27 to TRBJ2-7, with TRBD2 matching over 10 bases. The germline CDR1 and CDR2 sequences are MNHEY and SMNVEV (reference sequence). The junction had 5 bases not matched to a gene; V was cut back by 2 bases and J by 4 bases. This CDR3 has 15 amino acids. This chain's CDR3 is CASSLTSSGSYEQYF. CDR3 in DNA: TGTGCCAGCAGTTTAACGTCTAGCGGGAGTTACGAGCAGTACTTC.

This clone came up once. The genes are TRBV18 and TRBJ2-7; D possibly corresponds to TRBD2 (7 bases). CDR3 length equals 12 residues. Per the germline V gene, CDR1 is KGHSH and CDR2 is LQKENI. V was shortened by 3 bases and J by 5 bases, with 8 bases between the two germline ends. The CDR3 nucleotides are TGTGCCAGCTCACCGGGGGGGCACGAGCAGTACTTC. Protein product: CASSPGGHEQYF.

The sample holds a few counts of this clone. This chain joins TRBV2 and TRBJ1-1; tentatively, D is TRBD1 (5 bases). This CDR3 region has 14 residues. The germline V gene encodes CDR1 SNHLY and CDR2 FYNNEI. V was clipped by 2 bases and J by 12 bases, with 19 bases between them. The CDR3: CASSEISGTFKPFF. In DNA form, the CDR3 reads TGTGCCAGCAGTGAAATAAGTGGGACTTTTAAGCCTTTCTTT.

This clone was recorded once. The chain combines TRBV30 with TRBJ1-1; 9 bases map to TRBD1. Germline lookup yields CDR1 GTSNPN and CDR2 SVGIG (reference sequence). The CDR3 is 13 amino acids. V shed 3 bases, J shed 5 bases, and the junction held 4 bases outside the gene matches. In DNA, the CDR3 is TGTGCCTGGAGGACAGGGGGTAGGACTGAAGCTTTCTTT. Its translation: CAWRTGGRTEAFF.

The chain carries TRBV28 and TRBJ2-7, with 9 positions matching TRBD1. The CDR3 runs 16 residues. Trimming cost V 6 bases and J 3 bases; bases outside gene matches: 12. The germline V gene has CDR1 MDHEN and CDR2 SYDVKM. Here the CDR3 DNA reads TGTGCCAGCAGCCGAAACAGGGGGCTAATGTTCTACGAGCAGTACTTC. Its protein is CASSRNRGLMFYEQYF.

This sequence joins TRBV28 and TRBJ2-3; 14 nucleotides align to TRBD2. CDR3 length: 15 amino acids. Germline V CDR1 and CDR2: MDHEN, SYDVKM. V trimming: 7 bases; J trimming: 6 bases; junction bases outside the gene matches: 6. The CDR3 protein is CASTTSGGALDTQYF. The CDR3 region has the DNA TGTGCCAGCACGACTAGCGGGGGGGCGTTGGATACGCAGTATTTT.

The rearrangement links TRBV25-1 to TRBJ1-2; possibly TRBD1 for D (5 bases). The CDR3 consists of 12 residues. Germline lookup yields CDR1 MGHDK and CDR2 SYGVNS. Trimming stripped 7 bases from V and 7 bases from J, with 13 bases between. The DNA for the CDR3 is TGTGCCAGCACGCAGGGAGGTGGTGGCTACACCTTC. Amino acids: CASTQGGGGYTF.

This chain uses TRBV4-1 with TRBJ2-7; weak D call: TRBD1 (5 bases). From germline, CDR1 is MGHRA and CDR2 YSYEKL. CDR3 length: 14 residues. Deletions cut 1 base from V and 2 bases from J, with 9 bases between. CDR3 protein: CASSQVTGAYEQYF. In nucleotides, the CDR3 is TGCGCCAGCAGCCAAGTAACAGGCGCCTACGAGCAGTACTTC.

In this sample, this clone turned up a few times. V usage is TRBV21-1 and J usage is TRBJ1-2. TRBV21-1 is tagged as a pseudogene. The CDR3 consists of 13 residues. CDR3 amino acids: CASSKRGGFGYTF. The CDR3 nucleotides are TGTGCCAGCAGCAAACGGGGAGGGTTTGGCTACACCTTC.